The 22 T cell receptor beta chains presented below share a single source sample, sequenced in a study of cytomegalovirus exposure and HLA in healthy donors. Amplification used 60 Vbeta primers and 13 Jbeta primers. Libraries were prepared by immunoSEQ multiplex PCR; TCRdb keeps only in-frame clonotypes and omits some of them. Of approximately 140,000 clones in the sample, roughly 73% were seen once. Sequenced input: PBMCs. These receptors all come from a female donor in good health and CMV-seronegative.

J is TRBJ2-1 and V is TRBV27; the match to TRBD2 covers 10 bases. Germline V gives CDR1 MNHEY, CDR2 SMNVEV (reference sequence). This CDR3 has 13 amino acids. J lost 6 bases, V lost 7 bases, and 3 bases had no gene match. The CDR3 DNA reads as TGTGCCAGCAAGGCTAGCGGGAGCAATGAGCAGTTCTTC. Translating it yields CASKASGSNEQFF.

The chain has TRBV27 and TRBJ2-1; a possible D gene is TRBD2 (6 bases). Germline CDR1 is MNHEY and CDR2 is SMNVEV (reference sequence). V shed 8 bases and J shed 0 bases, with 17 bases lying between them. CDR3 length equals 16 residues. The CDR3 DNA sequence: TGTGCCAGCCGATACGGGACTCCCAGCTCCTACAATGAGCAGTTCTTC. This gives the protein CASRYGTPSSYNEQFF.

V and J are TRBV6-5 and TRBJ1-2, with D hard to call. Germline V gene lookup returns CDR1 MNHEY and CDR2 SVGAGI. This CDR3 spans 12 amino acids. Trimming removed 0 bases from V and 4 bases from J, with 3 bases in between. The CDR3 reads CASSYSIYGYTF. In DNA form, the CDR3 reads TGTGCCAGCAGTTACTCTATCTATGGCTACACCTTC.

The chain joins TRBV28 to TRBJ2-7, with TRBD1 matching 7 bases. This CDR3 has 16 residues. V lost 5 bases and J lost 5; bases outside the gene matches: 15. The germline V gene encodes CDR1 MDHEN and CDR2 SYDVKM. Written as DNA, the CDR3 is TGTGCCAGCAGTCAATCAGTGTGGACAGGCGTCGACGAGCAGTACTTC. Translated: CASSQSVWTGVDEQYF.

The chain joins TRBV13 to TRBJ1-5; a weak D match, TRBD1 (5 bases). Germline CDR1 PRHDT, CDR2 FYEKMQ (reference sequence). This CDR3 is 15 amino acids long. The V end was cut by 5 bases, the J end by 0 bases, with 11 bases between. The CDR3 nucleotides are TGTGCCAGCAGCATTAGGGGCCATAGCAATCAGCCCCAGCATTTT. Amino acid sequence: CASSIRGHSNQPQHF.

This clone was detected only a few times. The rearrangement joins TRBV28 to TRBJ2-3, with D possibly TRBD1 on 7 matching bases. Germline values: CDR1 MDHEN, CDR2 SYDVKM. V was trimmed by 2 bases and J by 2 bases, leaving 11 bases between them. This CDR3 contains 15 residues. Here the CDR3 reads CASSLQGGVTDTQYF. CDR3 DNA sequence: TGTGCCAGCAGTTTACAGGGGGGAGTCACAGATACGCAGTATTTT.

This clone was found a few times. This chain connects TRBV5-6 to TRBJ2-1; 7 bases line up with TRBD2. V shed 1 base and J 4 bases; nucleotides not matched to a gene: 8. CDR1 SGHDT and CDR2 YYEEEE come from the germline V gene. This CDR3 region has 16 residues. CDR3 in amino acids: CASSLRSGVGYNEQFF. The CDR3 nucleotides read TGTGCCAGCAGCTTGCGAAGCGGGGTAGGATACAATGAGCAGTTCTTC. The variable domain in full, completed from reference TRBV5-6 and TRBJ2-1, reads DAGVTQSPTHLIKTRGQQVTLRCSPKSGHDTVSWYQQALGQGPQFIFQYYEEEERQRGNFPDRFSGHQFPNYSSELNVNALLLGDSALYLCASSLRSGVGYNEQFFGPGTRLTVL.

This clone turned up a few times. This rearrangement joins TRBV10-3 to TRBJ2-7; D is undetermined. The germline gives CDR1 ENHRY, CDR2 SYGVKD. V was shortened by 4 bases and J by 4 bases, with 5 bases between the two germline ends. The CDR3 runs to 11 residues. CDR3 amino acids: CAISALYEQYF. CDR3 nucleotide sequence: TGTGCCATCAGTGCCTTATACGAGCAGTACTTC.

The chain is built from TRBV2 and TRBJ2-1; D is perhaps TRBD1 (6 bases). Trimming removed 4 bases from V and 8 bases from J, with 9 bases in between. The germline V gene encodes CDR1 SNHLY and CDR2 FYNNEI. CDR3 length: 12 amino acids. The CDR3 protein is CASSGRTDEQFF. Here the CDR3 DNA reads TGTGCCAGCAGTGGGCGGACAGATGAGCAGTTCTTC.

This chain links TRBV28 with TRBJ2-5, with TRBD2 matching 7 bases. Germline assignment: CDR1 MDHEN and CDR2 SYDVKM. The CDR3 contains 16 residues. Trimming at V came to 6 bases and at J to 4 bases, leaving 14 bases not matched to a gene. The CDR3 region has the DNA TGTGCCAGCAGGCCCACCTCAAGGGAGGGAAGAGAGACCCAGTACTTC. Protein: CASRPTSREGRETQYF.

The rearrangement uses TRBV28 and TRBJ1-1; D not certain. The V gene's germline CDR1 is MDHEN and CDR2 SYDVKM. V lost 5 bases and J 4 bases, leaving 17 bases between the germline ends. CDR3 length: 15 residues. The CDR3 DNA sequence: TGTGCCAGCAGTAACCCCGGGTCCCTTGCCACTGAAGCTTTCTTT. The encoded protein is CASSNPGSLATEAFF. Full variable domain (rest looked up from reference TRBV28 and TRBJ1-1): DVKVTQSSRYLVKRTGEKVFLECVQDMDHENMFWYRQDPGLGLRLIYFSYDVKMKEKGDIPEGYSVSREKKERFSLILESASTNQTSMYLCASSNPGSLATEAFFGQGTRLTVV.

The V and J genes are TRBV4-1 and TRBJ2-1; TRBD2 aligns across 7 bases. J gave up 8 bases and V 2 bases, and 12 bases lay outside the gene matches. CDR1 and CDR2 (germline): MGHRA, YSYEKL. This CDR3 region has 16 residues. The CDR3 protein is CASSQIGLVYADEQFF. The DNA of the CDR3 is TGCGCCAGCAGCCAAATAGGACTAGTATATGCGGATGAGCAGTTCTTC.

The chain couples TRBV29-1 to TRBJ2-7, with TRBD2 identical over 7 bases. Losses at the gene ends were 2 bases for V and 7 bases for J; bases not matched to a gene: 17. Per germline, CDR1 SQVTM and CDR2 ANQGSEA. The CDR3 extends over 16 amino acids. CDR3 bases: TGCAGCGTTGAATCTCCGCGTGCGGGAGTTGCTGGGGAGCAGTACTTC. Its translation is CSVESPRAGVAGEQYF.

The CDR3 loop is CASSPTRTSTDTQYF. CDR3 coding DNA: TGTGCCAGCAGTCCCACTAGGACTAGCACAGATACGCAGTATTTT. The chain links TRBV27 to TRBJ2-3, with D perhaps TRBD2 (5 bases). CDR3 length: 15 amino acids. Germline CDR1 reads MNHEY; CDR2 reads SMNVEV (reference sequence). The V and J ends lost 5 bases and 0 bases respectively, with 12 bases between them.

The chain has TRBV10-3 and TRBJ2-7; 9 bases align to TRBD1. This CDR3 is 14 amino acids long. Trimming at V came to 5 bases and at J to 3 bases, leaving 5 bases not matched to a gene. Germline V CDR1 and CDR2: ENHRY, SYGVKD. The CDR3 sequence: CAISHAGQGYEQYF. The CDR3 nucleotides are TGTGCCATCAGTCACGCGGGACAGGGCTACGAGCAGTACTTC.

A note on this clone: At one of its ends the junction is not consistent with the germline gene, which may arise from a read error. The V call is TRBV5-1, the J call TRBJ1-3; maybe TRBD1 (6 bases). Germline V gives CDR1 SGHRS, CDR2 YFSETQ. The CDR3 length is 15 residues. CDR3 nucleotides: TGCGCCAGCAGCTTGGTACAGGGCTCTGGAGACACCATATATTTT. It translates to CASSLVQGSGDTIYF.

The chain links TRBV6-1 to TRBJ1-6; possible D gene TRBD1, 6 bases. The CDR3 has 15 residues. With 4 bases removed from V and 6 bases from J, the gap between germline ends came to 13 bases. CDR1 and CDR2 from the germline V gene are MNHNS and SASEGT. The CDR3 DNA is TGTGCCAGCAGTGGGGTTACAGGGAGTAATTCACCCCTCCACTTT. It codes for CASSGVTGSNSPLHF.

V is TRBV10-3 and J is TRBJ2-3; 7 positions agree with TRBD1. With V trimmed by 10 bases and J by 5 bases, 9 bases remained unmatched. This CDR3 is built from 13 residues. In germline, CDR1 is ENHRY, CDR2 SYGVKD. This CDR3 reads CATRDSAQDTQYF. CDR3 nucleotides: TGTGCCACCCGGGACAGTGCGCAAGATACGCAGTATTTT.

A few counts support this clone. The chain combines TRBV5-6 with TRBJ2-1; TRBD1 matches at 7 bases. J was trimmed by 4 bases and V by 2 bases; bases with no gene match: 12. The CDR3 length is 17 residues. Germline CDR1 is SGHDT and CDR2 is YYEEEE. The CDR3 sequence: CASSFYRRTGGYNEQFF. Written as DNA, the CDR3 is TGTGCCAGCAGCTTCTACCGCCGGACAGGTGGATACAATGAGCAGTTCTTC.

The V call is TRBV27, the J call TRBJ2-7; D is perhaps TRBD1 (5 bases). Between the trimmed V and J ends, which lost 0 bases and 7 bases, there was a span of 10 bases. The CDR3 has 13 residues. Germline CDR1 MNHEY, CDR2 SMNVEV (reference sequence). This CDR3 reads CASSLSQQGEQYF. CDR3 coding DNA: TGTGCCAGCAGTTTATCACAGCAGGGAGAGCAGTACTTC.

Here the CDR3 reads CASSPDAGGGAGELFF. CDR3 coding DNA: TGCGCCAGCAGCCCCGATGCGGGAGGCGGAGCCGGGGAGCTGTTTTTT. The chain couples TRBV5-1 to TRBJ2-2; 8 bases fit TRBD2. V dropped 4 bases and J dropped 6; count of bases not matched to a gene: 11. The germline V gene has CDR1 SGHRS and CDR2 YFSETQ. The CDR3 spans 16 residues.

The genes are TRBV27 and TRBJ2-5; 9 bases are shared with TRBD2. Trimming cost V 3 bases and J 5 bases; bases outside gene matches: 4. CDR1 and CDR2 (germline): MNHEY, SMNVEV (reference sequence). CDR3 length: 14 residues. CDR3 DNA sequence: TGTGCCAGCAGTTTTGCGGGGGGGCCTGAGACCCAGTACTTC. Translating it yields CASSFAGGPETQYF.